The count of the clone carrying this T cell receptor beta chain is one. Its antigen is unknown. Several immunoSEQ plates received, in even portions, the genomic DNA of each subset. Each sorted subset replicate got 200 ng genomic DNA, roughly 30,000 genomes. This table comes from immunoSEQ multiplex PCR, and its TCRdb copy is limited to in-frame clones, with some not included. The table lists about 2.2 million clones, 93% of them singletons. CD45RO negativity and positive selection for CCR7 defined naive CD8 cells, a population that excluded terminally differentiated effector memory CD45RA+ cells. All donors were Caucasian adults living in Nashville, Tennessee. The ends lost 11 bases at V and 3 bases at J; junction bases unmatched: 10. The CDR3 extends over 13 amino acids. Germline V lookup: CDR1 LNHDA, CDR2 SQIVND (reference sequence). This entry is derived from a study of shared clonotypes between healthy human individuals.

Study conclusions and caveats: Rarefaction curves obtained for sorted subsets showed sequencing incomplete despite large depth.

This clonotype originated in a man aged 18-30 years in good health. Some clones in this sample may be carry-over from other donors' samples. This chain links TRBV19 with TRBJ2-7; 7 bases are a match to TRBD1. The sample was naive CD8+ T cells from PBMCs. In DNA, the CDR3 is TGTGCCTGCTCTTCGGGACAGAACTACGAGCAGTACTTC. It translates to CACSSGQNYEQYF.